This entry describes one TCR beta chain. The data are from a study of control samples from healthy donors and cancer patients. The data were produced by immunoSEQ multiplex PCR, yet TCRdb's version contains in-frame clones alone and is incomplete. This table has more than 15,000 clones, more than 70% appearing once. Germline loops: CDR1 SEHNR, CDR2 FQNEAQ (reference sequence). V was clipped by 4 bases and J by 4 bases; unmatched bases: 3. The CDR3 is made up of 13 amino acids. The chain has TRBV7-9 and TRBJ1-1, with 7 bases matching TRBD1. Material for sequencing was PBMCs. The TCR comes from a woman aged 60-75 years with head and neck cancer. The CDR3 coding sequence is TGTGCCAGCAGCTCAGCAGGGGGCACTGAAGCTTTCTTT. It translates to CASSSAGGTEAFF.